This T cell receptor beta chain derives from a study of blood T cell repertoires in COVID-19 (dated by TCRdb to 2020 to 2021). Background for the entire study: Samples covering the acute and convalescent phases of COVID-19 were provided by collaborators in the United States, Italy and Spain. The prospective study material was composed of cDNA or gDNA derived from T cells, B-cell-depleted T cells, or PBMCs. The dataset comprised deeply sampled blood TCRbeta repertoires from subjects exposed to, actively infected with, or recovered from COVID-19. The repertoires were released in a freely available public database intended as a resource for research on the immune response to SARS-CoV-2. Samples came from the ongoing ImmuneRACE study (first 160 participants) plus 1,254 subjects from 6 global collaborators. The sample metadata nearly always contained a de-identified subject ID, COVID-19 status, age in years and sex. Where available, HLA class I and class II types were taken from metadata supplied by the sample provider and were not determined by assay-based typing. Overall results and qualifications from the work: Clinical and demographic metadata were provided uncurated, with the amount varying by source and participant.

The immunoSEQ Assay, a bias-controlled multiplex PCR, was used to amplify TCRbeta CDR3 regions from genomic DNA. On the study's bioinformatics: The number of nucleated cells in each sample was estimated from the amplification of reference gene primers within the assay. To quantify the absolute abundance of each unique TCRbeta CDR3 rearrangement, sequence reads were collapsed and filtered. For each sample, productive Simpson clonality was calculated as the square root of Simpson's diversity index over productive rearrangements. Sourced from immuneACCESS, this table was stored by TCRdb with only in-frame sequences that have V and J called. A share of the clones is absent; for the studies checked, an unresolved V gene accounts for under half, and the remainder has no known explanation. V, J and clone size derive from that table, while D and trimming were established from the DNA sequence. The sample data list about 380,000 clones, and approximately 90% of these were observed just once. Together, the top ten hold more than 0.95% of the sample.

Regarding this clone: Its cognate antigen has yet to be identified. No per-base quality is available; no much larger clone lies one base away.

Participants in the prospective study were enrolled through a virtual design, were aged about 18 to 100 years, and lived in approximately 25 United States geographic areas. In the prospective study, participants were assigned to cohorts based on the clinical history participants reported in a screening survey and a study questionnaire. Recovered participants in ImmuneRACE Cohort 3 were defined by two consecutive negative NP/OP PCR tests, clearance by a healthcare professional, or resolution of symptoms. Each participant in the prospective study had whole blood, serum and a nasopharyngeal or oropharyngeal swab collected by mobile phlebotomists. Additional blood draws and questionnaires over an approximately two-month period could optionally be provided by prospective study participants. Before DNA extraction, prospective study blood samples were shipped either frozen or at room temperature. Counted from cysteine to phenylalanine, this CDR3 has 16 amino acids. Just the 48-base CDR3 DNA is kept, in frame starting at base 1. V and J lose 4 bases and 7 bases, and a span of 23 bases separates them. Sequences MNHEY (CDR1) and SVGEGT (CDR2) are obtained from the germline V gene.

This TCR was recovered from a woman in her late teens or twenties who had recovered from COVID-19. Recombination connected TRBV6-2 or TRBV6-3 to TRBJ2-7; TRBD1 might be the D gene, on 5 matching bases. Sequenced input: PBMCs or T cells enriched from blood (not recorded which). CDR3 loop: CASSSVRVGFPMEQYF. At the DNA level, the sequence is TGTGCCAGCAGTTCCGTCAGGGTCGGGTTCCCTATGGAGCAGTACTTC.